This T cell receptor (beta chain) was retrieved from a study of shared clonotypes between healthy human individuals. About the research overall: Aged between 18 and 49, the donors were a couple of women and three men. CD4 naive and CD4 memory each took three plates per donor, while CD8 naive took two and CD8 memory one. Broader study findings: A generally larger estimated richness was seen in naive subsets than in memory subsets. The study found about 5% of naive CD4 clonotypes shared across four donors.

On this clone: What it binds is unknown. Other DNA sequences in this specimen translate into the identical CDR3.

The CDR3 is 14 amino acids. The ends were cut back, 0 bases at V and 0 bases at J, with 6 bases in the middle. CDR1 is SEHNR, CDR2 FQNEAQ, per germline (reference sequence). Only in-frame clones appear in the TCRdb table, and some are missing; sequencing was by immunoSEQ multiplex PCR. The top ten clones hold approximately 0.33% of a sample with about 600,000 clones, about 98% of them seen once. Only CD45RO-negative cells positively selected for CCR7 counted as naive CD8 cells, so terminally differentiated effector memory CD45RA+ cells were excluded. The sample taken for sequencing was naive CD8+ T cells sorted from blood. This chain links TRBV7-9 with TRBJ2-7, with unresolved D. The TCR originated in a man aged 25 to 45 in good health. CDR3 amino acids: CASSLAVSSYEQYF. CDR3 coding DNA: TGTGCCAGCAGCTTAGCGGTAAGCTCCTACGAGCAGTACTTC.